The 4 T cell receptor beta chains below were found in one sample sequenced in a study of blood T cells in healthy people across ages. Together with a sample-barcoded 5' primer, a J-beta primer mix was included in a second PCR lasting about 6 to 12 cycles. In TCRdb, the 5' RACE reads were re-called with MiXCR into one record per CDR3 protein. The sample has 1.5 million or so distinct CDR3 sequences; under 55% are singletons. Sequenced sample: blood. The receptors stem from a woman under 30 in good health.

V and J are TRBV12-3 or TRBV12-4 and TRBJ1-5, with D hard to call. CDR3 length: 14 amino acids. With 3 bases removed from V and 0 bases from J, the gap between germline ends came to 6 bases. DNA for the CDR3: TGTGCCAGCAGTTTTCCTGATAGCAATCAGCCCCAGCATTTT. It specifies CASSFPDSNQPQHF.

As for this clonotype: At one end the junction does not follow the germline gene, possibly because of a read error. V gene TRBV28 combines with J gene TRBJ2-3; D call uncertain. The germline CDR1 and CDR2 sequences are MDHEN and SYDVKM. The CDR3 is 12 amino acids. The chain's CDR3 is CASGLTDLVQYF. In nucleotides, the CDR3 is TGTGCCAGCGGTTTGACCGATCTGGTGCAGTATTTT.

CDR3: CASSAAREGYTEAFF. The CDR3 nucleotides read TGTGCCAGCAGTGCGGCCAGGGAGGGTTACACTGAAGCTTTCTTT. This rearrangement joins TRBV6-5 to TRBJ1-1, with a possible D match to TRBD1 (5 bases). The germline CDR1 and CDR2 sequences are MNHEY and SVGAGI. The CDR3 contains 15 residues. Trimming cost V 5 bases and J 3 bases, with 16 bases left between them.

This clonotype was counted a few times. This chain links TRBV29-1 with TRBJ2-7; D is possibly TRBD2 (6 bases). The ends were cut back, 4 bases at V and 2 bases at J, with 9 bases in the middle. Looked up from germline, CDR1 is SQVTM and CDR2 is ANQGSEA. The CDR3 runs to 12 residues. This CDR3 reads CSVVGGTYEQYF. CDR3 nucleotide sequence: TGCAGCGTTGTAGGCGGGACCTACGAGCAGTACTTC.